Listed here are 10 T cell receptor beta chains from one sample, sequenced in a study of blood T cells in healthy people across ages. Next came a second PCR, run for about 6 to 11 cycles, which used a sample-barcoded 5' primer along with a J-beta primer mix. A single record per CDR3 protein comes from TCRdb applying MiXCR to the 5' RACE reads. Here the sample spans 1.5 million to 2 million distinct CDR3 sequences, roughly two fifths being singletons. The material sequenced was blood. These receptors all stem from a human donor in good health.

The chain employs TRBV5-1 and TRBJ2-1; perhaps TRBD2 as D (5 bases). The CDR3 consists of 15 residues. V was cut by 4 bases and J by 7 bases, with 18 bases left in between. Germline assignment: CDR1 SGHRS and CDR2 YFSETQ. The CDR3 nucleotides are TGCGCCAGCAGCCTTTTAGGGAGATCCCCTAATGAGCAGTTCTTC. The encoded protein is CASSLLGRSPNEQFF.

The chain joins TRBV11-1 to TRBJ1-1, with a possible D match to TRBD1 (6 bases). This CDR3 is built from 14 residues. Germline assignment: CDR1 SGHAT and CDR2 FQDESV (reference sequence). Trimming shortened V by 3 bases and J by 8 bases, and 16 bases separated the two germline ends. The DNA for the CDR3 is TGTGCCAGCAGCTTGACGGTTATGGGGACAGAAGCTTTCTTT. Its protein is CASSLTVMGTEAFF.

The CDR3 sequence: CAMTGGGEQFF. CDR3 sequence (DNA): TGTGCCATGACAGGGGGCGGTGAGCAGTTCTTC. The rearrangement links TRBV12-3 or TRBV12-4 to TRBJ2-1; 10 nucleotides align to TRBD1. CDR3 size: 11 residues. V shed 10 bases and J 9 bases; nucleotides not matched to a gene: 3.

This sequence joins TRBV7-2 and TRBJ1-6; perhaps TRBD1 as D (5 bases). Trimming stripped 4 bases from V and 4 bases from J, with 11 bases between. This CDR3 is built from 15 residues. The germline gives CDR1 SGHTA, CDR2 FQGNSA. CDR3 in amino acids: CASSSGTGYNSPLHF. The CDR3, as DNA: TGTGCCAGCAGCTCCGGGACGGGATATAATTCACCCCTCCACTTT. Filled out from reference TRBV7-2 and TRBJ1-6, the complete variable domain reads GAGVSQSPSNKVTEKGKDVELRCDPISGHTALYWYRQSLGQGLEFLIYFQGNSAPDKSGLPSDRFSAERTGGSVSTLTIQRTQQEDSAVYLCASSSGTGYNSPLHFGNGTRLTVT.

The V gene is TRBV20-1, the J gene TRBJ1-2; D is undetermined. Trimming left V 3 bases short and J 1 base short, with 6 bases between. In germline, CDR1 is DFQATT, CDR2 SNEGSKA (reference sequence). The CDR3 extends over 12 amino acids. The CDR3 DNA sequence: TGCAGTGCTAGTGAAGTTAACTATGGCTACACCTTC. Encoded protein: CSASEVNYGYTF.

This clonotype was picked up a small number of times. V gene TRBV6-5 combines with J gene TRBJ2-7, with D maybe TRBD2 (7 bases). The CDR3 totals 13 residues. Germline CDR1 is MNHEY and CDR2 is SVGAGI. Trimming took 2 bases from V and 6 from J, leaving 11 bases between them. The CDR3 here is CASSYRGGVEQYF. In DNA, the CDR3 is TGTGCCAGCAGTTACAGGGGGGGCGTCGAGCAGTACTTC.

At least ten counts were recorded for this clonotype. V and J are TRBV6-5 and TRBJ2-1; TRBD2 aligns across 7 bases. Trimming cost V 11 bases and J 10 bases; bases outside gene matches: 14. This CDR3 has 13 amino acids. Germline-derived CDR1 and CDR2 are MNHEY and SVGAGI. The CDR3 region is CAVTSVGSEEQFF. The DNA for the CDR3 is TGTGCCGTTACTAGCGTGGGGTCTGAGGAGCAGTTCTTC.

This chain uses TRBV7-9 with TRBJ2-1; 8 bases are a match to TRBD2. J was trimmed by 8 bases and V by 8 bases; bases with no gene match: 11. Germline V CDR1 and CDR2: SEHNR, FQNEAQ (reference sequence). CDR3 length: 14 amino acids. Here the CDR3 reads CASFRTSLTDEQFF. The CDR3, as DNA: TGTGCCAGCTTCAGGACTAGCCTAACGGATGAGCAGTTCTTC.

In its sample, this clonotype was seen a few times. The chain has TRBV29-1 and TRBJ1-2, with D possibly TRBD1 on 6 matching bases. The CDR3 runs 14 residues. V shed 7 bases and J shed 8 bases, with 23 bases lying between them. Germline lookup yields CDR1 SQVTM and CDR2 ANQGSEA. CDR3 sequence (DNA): TGCAGCGCCGATGAGGGGCAGGGGTGGCGAGGCTACACCTTC. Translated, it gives CSADEGQGWRGYTF.

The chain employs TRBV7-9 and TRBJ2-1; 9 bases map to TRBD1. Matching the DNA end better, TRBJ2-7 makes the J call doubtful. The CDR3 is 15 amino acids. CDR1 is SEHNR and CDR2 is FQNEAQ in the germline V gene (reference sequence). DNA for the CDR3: TGTGCCAGCAGCTCACGGACAGGGGCGACGCGGGAGCAGTACTTC. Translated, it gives CASSSRTGATREQYF.